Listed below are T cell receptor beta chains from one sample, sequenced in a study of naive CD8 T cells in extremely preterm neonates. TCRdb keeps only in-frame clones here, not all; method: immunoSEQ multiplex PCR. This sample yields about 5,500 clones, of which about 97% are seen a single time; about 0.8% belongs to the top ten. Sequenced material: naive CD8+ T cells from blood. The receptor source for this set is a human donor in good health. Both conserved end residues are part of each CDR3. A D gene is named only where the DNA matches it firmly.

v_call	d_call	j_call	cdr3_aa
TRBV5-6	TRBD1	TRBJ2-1	CASSWRQGSHHEQFF
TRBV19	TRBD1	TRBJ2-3	CASSLQGQPGTQYF
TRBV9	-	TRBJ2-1	CASSVGNNEQFF
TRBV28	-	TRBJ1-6	CASSLQVTGNSPLHF
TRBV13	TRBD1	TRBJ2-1	CASSRQGYNEQFF
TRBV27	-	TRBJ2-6	CASSHISGVGANVLTF
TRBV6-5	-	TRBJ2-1	CASSYSNYNEQFF
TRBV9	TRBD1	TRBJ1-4	CASSESGGGEKLFF
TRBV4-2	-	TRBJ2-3	CASSQDQGSGDTQYF
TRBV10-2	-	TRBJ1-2	CASSESPRAGGNYGYTF
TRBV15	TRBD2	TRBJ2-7	CATRGIAGASYEQYF
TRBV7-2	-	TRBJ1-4	CASSWGGLDIIGQEEKLFF
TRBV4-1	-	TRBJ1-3	CASSQVELSNTIYF
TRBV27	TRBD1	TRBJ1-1	CASSLGGQGRTEAFF
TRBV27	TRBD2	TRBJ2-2	CASWPSGATGELFF
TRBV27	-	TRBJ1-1	CASSLMGAGTEAFF
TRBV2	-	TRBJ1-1	CATSPRSEAFF
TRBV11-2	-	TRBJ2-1	CASSLEPGPYNEQFF
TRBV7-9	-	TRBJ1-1	CATRQDQQSEAFF
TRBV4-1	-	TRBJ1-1	CASSQDTGAFF
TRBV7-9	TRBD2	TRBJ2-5	CASSLTPPGGFYGMETQYF
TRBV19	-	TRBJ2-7	CASSEQGSVFEQYF
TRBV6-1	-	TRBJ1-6	CASSGSRFSYNSPLHF
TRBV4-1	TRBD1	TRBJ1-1	CASSQDLGQGLSTEAFF
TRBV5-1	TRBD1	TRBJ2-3	CASSLSPGQVYADTQYF
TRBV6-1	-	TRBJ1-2	CASDFGRGHYGYTF
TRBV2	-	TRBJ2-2	CASSVWPGELFF
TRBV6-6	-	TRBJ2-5	CASSPSRGQETQYF
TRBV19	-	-	CASSIGGGPYEQYF
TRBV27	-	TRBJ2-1	CASSYDRSSYNEQFF
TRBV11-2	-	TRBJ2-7	CASSYTTSYEQYF
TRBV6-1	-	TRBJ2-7	CASIIGGTYEQYF
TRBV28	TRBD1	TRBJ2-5	CASSHFRDRQETQYF
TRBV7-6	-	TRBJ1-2	CASSLVVGEAGYAF
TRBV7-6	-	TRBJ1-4	CASSWSTATNEKLFF
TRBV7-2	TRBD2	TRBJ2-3	CASSSTSGGVTDTQYF
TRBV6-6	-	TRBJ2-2	CASSYSMRGLTGELFF
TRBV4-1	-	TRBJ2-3	CASSQVGRNTDTQYF
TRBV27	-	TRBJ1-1	CASSPFRLDSNTEAFF
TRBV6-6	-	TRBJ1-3	CASLGAGNTIYF
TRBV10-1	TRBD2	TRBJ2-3	CASSVLAGGDTQYF
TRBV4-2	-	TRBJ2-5	CASSQAETSGRVPQYF
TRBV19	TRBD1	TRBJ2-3	CASSIWTGVMADTQYF
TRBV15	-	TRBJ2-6	CATSRGLQELSGANVLTF
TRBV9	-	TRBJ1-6	CASSVEDENSPLHF
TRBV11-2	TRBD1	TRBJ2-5	CASSRQGLKETQYF
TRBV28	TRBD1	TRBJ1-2	CASSLGTGGVYGYTF
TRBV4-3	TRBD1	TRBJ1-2	CASSHPGQGGGYTF
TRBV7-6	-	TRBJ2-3	CASSRLAAPDTQYF
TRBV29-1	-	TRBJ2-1	CSGVYNEQFF
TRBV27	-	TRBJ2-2	CASSFGVGIGELFF
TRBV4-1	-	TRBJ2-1	CASSPRAGYNEQFF
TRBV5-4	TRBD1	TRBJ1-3	CASSPGGISGNTIYF
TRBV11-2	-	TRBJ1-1	CASSLIYHRQENTEAFF
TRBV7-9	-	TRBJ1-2	CASLLRGYGYTF
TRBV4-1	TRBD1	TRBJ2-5	CASSLRQGGQETQYF
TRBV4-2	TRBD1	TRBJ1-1	CASSQETRGTDDTEAFF